This T cell receptor beta chain was profiled in a study of human CD8 memory T cell subsets. This clonotype was counted ten times or more. A UMI-labeled 5' RACE approach was the method that produced the TCR beta libraries. Each CDR3 protein gets one entry after TCRdb re-called the 5' RACE reads with MiXCR. The table lists about 7,900 distinct CDR3 sequences, 3% to 4% of them singletons. It was by negative magnetic separation that total CD8+ T cells were enriched. Duplicate vials of some 150,000 sorted CD8+ T cells per subset supplied the RNA. V trimming: 8 bases; J trimming: 6 bases; junction bases outside the gene matches: 9. Germline CDR1 reads LNHDA; CDR2 reads SQIVND (reference sequence). The CDR3 has 14 residues.

V and J are TRBV19 and TRBJ2-7; 11 positions agree with TRBD2. The sequencing sample was made of CD8+ T cells from PBMCs. The sequence came from a human donor in good health. The CDR3 sequence is CASGSGLAAPEQYF. The CDR3 DNA sequence: TGTGCCAGTGGATCGGGACTAGCGGCTCCCGAGCAGTACTTC. Supplemented by reference TRBV19 and TRBJ2-7, the full variable domain reads DGGITQSPKYLFRKEGQNVTLSCEQNLNHDAMYWYRQDPGQGLRLIYYSQIVNDFQKGDIAEGYSVSREKKESFPLTVTSAQKNPTAFYLCASGSGLAAPEQYFGPGTRLTVT.